The source of this T cell receptor (beta chain) is a study of CD8 T cells in Susac syndrome. Random-hexamer reverse transcription was applied to 0.5 to 1 ug RNA. Each CDR3 protein gets one entry after TCRdb re-called the immunoSEQ multiplex PCR reads with MiXCR. The sample carries 95,000 or so distinct CDR3 sequences, 85% to 95% recorded once. Looked up from germline, CDR1 is SGHTA and CDR2 is FQGNSA. V lost 4 bases and J 0 bases, leaving 11 bases between the germline ends. The CDR3 spans 15 residues. The clonotype originates from a human donor in good health. The chain carries TRBV7-2 and TRBJ2-3; D unclear. Sequenced material: CD8+ T cells from PBMCs. This CDR3 reads CASSSGRSSTDTQYF. The CDR3 region has the DNA TGTGCCAGCAGCTCAGGACGGTCTAGCACAGATACGCAGTATTTT.